A single T cell receptor (beta chain) is shown here with its context. These donors, healthy bone marrow donors, were studied. These data are taken from a study of cytomegalovirus exposure and HLA in healthy donors. PCR used 60 Vbeta primers and 13 Jbeta primers. The protocol was immunoSEQ multiplex PCR, while the TCRdb copy is restricted to in-frame clones and leaves out a portion. The sample consists of about 97,000 clones, around 63% of them appearing once. Germline loops: CDR1 SGHRS, CDR2 YFSETQ. The ends lost 1 base at V and 2 bases at J; junction bases unmatched: 6. This CDR3 spans 15 amino acids.

V and J are TRBV5-1 and TRBJ2-7, with 7 bases lining up with TRBD2. The sample was PBMCs. This TCR came from a human donor in good health. The CDR3 nucleotides are TGCGCCAGCAGCTTGAGGGGAGGGGCGGCCTACGAGCAGTACTTC. Its translation is CASSLRGGAAYEQYF.